This TCR beta chain was recorded in a study of blood T cell repertoires in COVID-19. Study details: Donors in the United States, Italy and Spain gave samples during acute or convalescent COVID-19.

Authors' methods: Estimation of nucleated cell counts was performed using reference gene primer amplification. Generated by immunoSEQ multiplex PCR, the TCRdb table keeps only in-frame clones and is missing some. That table supplies the V and J calls and clone size; D and trimming were determined from the DNA. The sample holds 100,000 or so clones; roughly nine tenths are singletons and the top ten take approximately 2%. CDR3 length: 14 residues. Trimming shortened V by 8 bases and J by 0 bases, and 13 bases separated the two germline ends. CDR1 is MGHRA, CDR2 YSYEKL, per germline. This clone appeared a few times.

This chain links TRBV4-1 with TRBJ1-2; possible D gene TRBD1, 5 bases. Sample: peripheral blood. This clonotype was sampled from a man aged 45 to 65 with active COVID-19. The CDR3 protein is CASSATASNYGYTF. The CDR3 DNA follows: TGCGCCAGCTCGGCGACAGCATCTAACTATGGCTACACCTTC.